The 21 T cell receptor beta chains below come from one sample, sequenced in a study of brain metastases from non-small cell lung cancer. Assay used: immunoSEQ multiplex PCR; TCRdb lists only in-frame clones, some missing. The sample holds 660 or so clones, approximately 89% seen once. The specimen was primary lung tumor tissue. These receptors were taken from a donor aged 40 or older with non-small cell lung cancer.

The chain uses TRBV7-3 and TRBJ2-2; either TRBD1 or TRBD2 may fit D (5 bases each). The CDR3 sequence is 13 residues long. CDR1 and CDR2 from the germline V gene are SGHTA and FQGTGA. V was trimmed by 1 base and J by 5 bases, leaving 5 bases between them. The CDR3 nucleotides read TGTGCCAGCAGCTTAAGGGGGACCGGGGAGCTGTTTTTT. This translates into CASSLRGTGELFF.

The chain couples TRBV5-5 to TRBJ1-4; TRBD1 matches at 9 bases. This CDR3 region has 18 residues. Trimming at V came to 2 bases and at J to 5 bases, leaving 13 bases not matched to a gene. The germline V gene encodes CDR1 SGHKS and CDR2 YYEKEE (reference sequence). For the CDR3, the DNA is TGTGCCAGCAGCTTAGGGACCGTGGACAGGGGAAAGAATGAAAAACTGTTTTTT. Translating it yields CASSLGTVDRGKNEKLFF.

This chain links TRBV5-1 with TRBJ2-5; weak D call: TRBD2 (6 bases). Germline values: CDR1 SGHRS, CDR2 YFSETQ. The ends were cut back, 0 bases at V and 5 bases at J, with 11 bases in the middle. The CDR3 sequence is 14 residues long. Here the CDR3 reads CASSLGGTGETQYF. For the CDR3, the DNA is TGCGCCAGCAGCTTGGGCGGGACCGGGGAGACCCAGTACTTC. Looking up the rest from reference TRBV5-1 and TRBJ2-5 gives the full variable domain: KAGVTQTPRYLIKTRGQQVTLSCSPISGHRSVSWYQQTPGQGLQFLFEYFSETQRNKGNFPGRFSGRQFSNSRSEMNVSTLELGDSALYLCASSLGGTGETQYFGPGTRLLVL.

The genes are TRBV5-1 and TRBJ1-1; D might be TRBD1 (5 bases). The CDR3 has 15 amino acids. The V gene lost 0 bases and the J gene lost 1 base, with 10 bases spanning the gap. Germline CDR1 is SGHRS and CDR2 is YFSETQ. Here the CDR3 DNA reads TGCGCCAGCAGCTTGGCGGGGGGATGGAACACTGAAGCTTTCTTT. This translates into CASSLAGGWNTEAFF.

The CDR3 reads CASSVAWGRGTGELFF. The CDR3 DNA reads TGTGCCAGCAGCGTAGCTTGGGGGCGCGGCACCGGGGAGCTGTTTTTT. V and J are TRBV9 and TRBJ2-2, with D possibly being TRBD1 (6 bases). The V end was cut by 0 bases, the J end by 4 bases, with 13 bases between. Germline loops: CDR1 SGDLS, CDR2 YYNGEE. The CDR3 is 16 amino acids.

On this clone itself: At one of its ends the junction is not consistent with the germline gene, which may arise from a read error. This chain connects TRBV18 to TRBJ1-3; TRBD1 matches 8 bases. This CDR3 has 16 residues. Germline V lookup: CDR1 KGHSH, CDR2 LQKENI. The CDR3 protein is CASSPWTGSSENTIYF. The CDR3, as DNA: TGTGCCAGCTCACCCTGGACAGGGAGCTCTGAAAACACCATATATTTT.

The CDR3 DNA is TGTGCCAGCAGACGGACAGGAGACACTGAAGCTTTCTTT. Translating gives CASRRTGDTEAFF. The J gene is TRBJ1-1, the V gene TRBV12-3 or TRBV12-4; 7 bases are shared with TRBD1. There are 13 residues in the CDR3. The V gene end was trimmed by 6 bases and the J gene end by 3 bases; junction bases not matched to a gene: 4.

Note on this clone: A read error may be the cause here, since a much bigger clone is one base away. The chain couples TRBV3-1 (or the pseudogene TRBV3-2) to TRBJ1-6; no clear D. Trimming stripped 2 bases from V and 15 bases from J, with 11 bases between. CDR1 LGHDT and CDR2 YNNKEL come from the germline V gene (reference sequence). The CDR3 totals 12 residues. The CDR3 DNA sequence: TGTGCCAGCAGCCAAAATGAGGCCTTCCTCCACTTT. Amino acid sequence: CASSQNEAFLHF.

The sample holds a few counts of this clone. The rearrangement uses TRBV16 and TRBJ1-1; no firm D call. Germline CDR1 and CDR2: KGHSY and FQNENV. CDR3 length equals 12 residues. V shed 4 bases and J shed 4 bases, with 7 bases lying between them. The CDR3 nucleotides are TGTGCCAGCAGCCTCGCCTTCACTGAAGCTTTCTTT. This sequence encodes CASSLAFTEAFF.

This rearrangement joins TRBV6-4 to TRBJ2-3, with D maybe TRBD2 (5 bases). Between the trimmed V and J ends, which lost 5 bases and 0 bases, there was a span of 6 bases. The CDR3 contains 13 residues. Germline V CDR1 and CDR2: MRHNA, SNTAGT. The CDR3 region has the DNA TGTGCCAGCAGTAGGACTAGCACAGATACGCAGTATTTT. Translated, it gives CASSRTSTDTQYF.

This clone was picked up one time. The CDR3 region is CSVETGISQFF. The DNA for the CDR3 is TGCAGCGTGGAGACAGGGATCAGTCAGTTCTTC. The chain joins TRBV29-1 to TRBJ2-1; 7 nucleotides agree with TRBD1. CDR1 SQVTM and CDR2 ANQGSEA come from the germline V gene. The CDR3 sequence is 11 residues long. J lost 13 bases, V lost 6 bases, and 9 bases had no gene match.

CDR3: CASSPEGQETQYF. The CDR3 DNA reads as TGCGCCAGCAGCCCGGAGGGACAAGAGACCCAGTACTTC. The rearrangement joins TRBV4-1 to TRBJ2-5, with D perhaps matching TRBD2 (6 bases). Germline CDR1 and CDR2: MGHRA and YSYEKL. V lost 4 bases and J lost 2, with 8 bases in between. The CDR3 is made up of 13 amino acids.

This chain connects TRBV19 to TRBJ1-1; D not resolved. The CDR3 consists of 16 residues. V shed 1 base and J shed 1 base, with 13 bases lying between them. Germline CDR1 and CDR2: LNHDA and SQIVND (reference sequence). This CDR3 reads CASSIGGPGENTEAFF. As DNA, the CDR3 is TGTGCCAGTAGTATAGGAGGCCCAGGAGAGAACACTGAAGCTTTCTTT.

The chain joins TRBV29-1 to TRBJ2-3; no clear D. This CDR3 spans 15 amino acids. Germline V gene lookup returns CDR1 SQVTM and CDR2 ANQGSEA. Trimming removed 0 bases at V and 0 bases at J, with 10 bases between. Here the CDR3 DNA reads TGCAGCGTTGAAGATTTTGGAGCTAGCACAGATACGCAGTATTTT. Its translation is CSVEDFGASTDTQYF.

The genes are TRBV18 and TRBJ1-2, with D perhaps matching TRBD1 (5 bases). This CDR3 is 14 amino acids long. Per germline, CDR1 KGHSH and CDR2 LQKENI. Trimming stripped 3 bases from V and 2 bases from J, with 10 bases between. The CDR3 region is CASSPLGRNYGYTF. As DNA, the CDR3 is TGTGCCAGCTCACCCCTGGGACGGAACTATGGCTACACCTTC.

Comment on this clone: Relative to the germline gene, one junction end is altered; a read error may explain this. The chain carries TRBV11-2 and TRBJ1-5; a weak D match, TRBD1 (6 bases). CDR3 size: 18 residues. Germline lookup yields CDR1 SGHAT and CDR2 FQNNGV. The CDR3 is CASSLGTAAEWGNQLQHF. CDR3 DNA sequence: TGTGCCAGCAGCTTAGGGACAGCGGCCGAGTGGGGCAATCAGCTCCAGCATTTT.

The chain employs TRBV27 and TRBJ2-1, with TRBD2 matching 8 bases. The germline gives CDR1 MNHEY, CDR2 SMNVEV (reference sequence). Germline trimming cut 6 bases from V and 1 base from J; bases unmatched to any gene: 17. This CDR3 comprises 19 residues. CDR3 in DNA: TGTGCCAGCAGGCCCCAGCGTACTATAGCGGGAATTTCCTACAATGAGCAGTTCTTC. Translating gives CASRPQRTIAGISYNEQFF.

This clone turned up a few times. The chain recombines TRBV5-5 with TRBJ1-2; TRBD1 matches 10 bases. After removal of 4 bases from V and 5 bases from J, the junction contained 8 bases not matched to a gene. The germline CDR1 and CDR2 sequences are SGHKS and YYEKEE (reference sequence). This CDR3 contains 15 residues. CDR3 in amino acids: CASSPQTGGNYGYTF. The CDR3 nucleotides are TGTGCCAGCAGCCCCCAGACAGGGGGCAATTATGGCTACACCTTC.

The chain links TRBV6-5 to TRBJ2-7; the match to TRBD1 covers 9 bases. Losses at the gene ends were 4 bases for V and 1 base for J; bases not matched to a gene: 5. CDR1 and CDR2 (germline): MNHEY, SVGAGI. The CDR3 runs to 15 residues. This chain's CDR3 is CASSLSGTGSYEQYF. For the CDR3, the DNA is TGTGCCAGCAGTTTATCCGGGACAGGGTCCTACGAGCAGTACTTC.

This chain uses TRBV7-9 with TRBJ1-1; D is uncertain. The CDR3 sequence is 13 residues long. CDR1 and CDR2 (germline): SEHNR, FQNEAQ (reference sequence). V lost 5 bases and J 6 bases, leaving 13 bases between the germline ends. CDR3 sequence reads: CASSPLGSPEAFF. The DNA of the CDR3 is TGTGCCAGCAGCCCCTTGGGCAGCCCTGAAGCTTTCTTT. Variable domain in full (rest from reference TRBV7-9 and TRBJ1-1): DTGVSQNPRHKITKRGQNVTFRCDPISEHNRLYWYRQTLGQGPEFLTYFQNEAQLEKSRLLSDRFSAERPKGSFSTLEIQRTEQGDSAMYLCASSPLGSPEAFFGQGTRLTVV.

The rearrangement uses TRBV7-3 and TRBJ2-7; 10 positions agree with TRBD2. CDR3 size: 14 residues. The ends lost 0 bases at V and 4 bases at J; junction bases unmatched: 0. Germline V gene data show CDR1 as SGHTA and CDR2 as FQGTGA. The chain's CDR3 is CASSLTSGRYEQYF. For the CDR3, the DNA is TGTGCCAGCAGCTTAACTAGCGGGAGGTACGAGCAGTACTTC.